Following are 23 T cell receptor beta chains from one sample sequenced in a study of naive and memory T cell subsets. An equimolar mix of two oligonucleotides served as the beta constant-region primer for TRBC1 and TRBC2. TCRdb redid the calling of the UMI-ligation and nested PCR reads with MiXCR, one entry per CDR3 protein. This sample carries over 75,000 distinct CDR3 sequences, around 12% of them seen once, and the ten largest clones take approximately 0.84%. The specimen sequenced was central memory CD4+ T cells from blood. The receptors originated from a human donor in good health.

This clonotype has just a few counts. This CDR3 reads CASSFYLGTGAFF. The CDR3 nucleotides are TGTGCCAGCAGCTTTTACTTAGGGACGGGAGCTTTCTTT. The gene calls are TRBV7-2 and TRBJ1-1; D is possibly TRBD1 (5 bases). The CDR3 is 13 amino acids. Germline-derived CDR1 and CDR2 are SGHTA and FQGNSA. V was pared by 3 bases and J by 10 bases, with 15 bases between. The complete variable domain, with remaining parts taken from reference TRBV7-2 and TRBJ1-1, reads GAGVSQSPSNKVTEKGKDVELRCDPISGHTALYWYRQSLGQGLEFLIYFQGNSAPDKSGLPSDRFSAERTGGSVSTLTIQRTQQEDSAVYLCASSFYLGTGAFFGQGTRLTVV.

This clonotype rates as medium-sized. The chain links TRBV29-1 to TRBJ2-3; D may be TRBD2 (7 bases). CDR3 length equals 12 residues. V was cut by 4 bases and J by 4 bases, with 9 bases left in between. Germline V gene data show CDR1 as SQVTM and CDR2 as ANQGSEA. The DNA of the CDR3 is TGCAGCGTTGGGGGGGGCGCAGATACGCAGTATTTT. Amino acids: CSVGGGADTQYF.

This clonotype was seen more than once but under ten times. The CDR3 DNA reads as TGCAGTGCTAGGTCTGACAGATACGAGCAGTACTTC. Translating it yields CSARSDRYEQYF. This rearrangement joins TRBV20-1 to TRBJ2-7; perhaps TRBD1 as D (5 bases). The CDR3 runs to 12 residues. Germline values: CDR1 DFQATT, CDR2 SNEGSKA (reference sequence). Trimming removed 3 bases from V and 4 bases from J, with 10 bases in between.

This clonotype was detected a few times. The chain uses TRBV7-2 and TRBJ2-1; TRBD1 might be the D (6 bases). Germline V gene sequence: CDR1 SGHTA, CDR2 FQGNSA. CDR3 size: 14 residues. V shed 5 bases and J shed 7 bases, with 15 bases lying between them. The CDR3 region is CASSPQDSWNEQFF. The CDR3 DNA reads as TGTGCCAGCAGCCCTCAGGACAGCTGGAATGAGCAGTTCTTC.

This clonotype has just a few counts. V is TRBV11-2 and J is TRBJ2-3, with a tentative D call TRBD1 (6 bases). CDR3 length: 15 amino acids. Germline V gene lookup returns CDR1 SGHAT and CDR2 FQNNGV. V lost 0 bases to trimming and J lost 6 bases, with 13 bases between them. The chain's CDR3 is CASSLDGQPGDTQYF. In DNA, the CDR3 is TGTGCCAGCAGCTTAGATGGACAGCCCGGCGATACGCAGTATTTT.

The rearrangement links TRBV15 to TRBJ2-6; no firm D call. The CDR3 has 15 amino acids. Trimming removed 0 bases at V and 9 bases at J, with 12 bases between. Looked up from germline, CDR1 is LNHNV and CDR2 is YYDKDF (reference sequence). CDR3 in DNA: TGTGCCACCAGCAGAGATCAGGCGAAGGGCAACGTCCTGACTTTC. It specifies CATSRDQAKGNVLTF. Combining the CDR3 with reference TRBV15 and TRBJ2-6 gives the whole variable domain DAMVIQNPRYQVTQFGKPVTLSCSQTLNHNVMYWYQQKSSQAPKLLFHYYDKDFNNEADTPDNFQSRRPNTSFCFLDIRSPGLGDTAMYLCATSRDQAKGNVLTFGAGSRLTVL.

In its sample, this clonotype was seen many times. J is TRBJ1-6 and V is TRBV6-5; 8 bases agree with TRBD1. After removal of 2 bases from V and 4 bases from J, the junction contained 7 bases not matched to a gene. This CDR3 comprises 17 residues. Germline loops: CDR1 MNHEY, CDR2 SVGAGI. The DNA of the CDR3 is TGTGCCAGCAGTTACCAGGGGGCAGGGGGTTATAATTCACCCCTCCACTTT. It specifies CASSYQGAGGYNSPLHF.

This chain connects TRBV7-9 to TRBJ2-3; TRBD1 aligns across 9 bases. CDR3 length: 21 residues. Germline V gene lookup returns CDR1 SEHNR and CDR2 FQNEAQ (reference sequence). After removal of 4 bases from V and 0 bases from J, the junction contained 20 bases not matched to a gene. Written as DNA, the CDR3 is TGTGCCAGCAGCTACATACCGGGACAGGGAGGTTTACGAACTAGCACAGATACGCAGTATTTT. Amino acid sequence: CASSYIPGQGGLRTSTDTQYF. Variable domain in full (rest from reference TRBV7-9 and TRBJ2-3): DTGVSQNPRHKITKRGQNVTFRCDPISEHNRLYWYRQTLGQGPEFLTYFQNEAQLEKSRLLSDRFSAERPKGSFSTLEIQRTEQGDSAMYLCASSYIPGQGGLRTSTDTQYFGPGTRLTVL.

The rearrangement uses TRBV7-8 and TRBJ2-5, with D unclear. The CDR3 is made up of 14 amino acids. The V gene's germline CDR1 is SGHVS and CDR2 FQNEAQ. V shed 2 bases and J shed 5 bases, with 12 bases lying between them. CDR3 nucleotides: TGTGCCAGCAGCTTACGTCTCAGTGCCGAGACCCAGTACTTC. Its translation is CASSLRLSAETQYF. Full variable domain (missing parts from reference TRBV7-8 and TRBJ2-5): GAGVSQSPRYKVAKRGQDVALRCDPISGHVSLFWYQQALGQGPEFLTYFQNEAQLDKSGLPSDRFFAERPEGSVSTLKIQRTQQEDSAVYLCASSLRLSAETQYFGPGTRLLVL.

There are many counts of this clonotype. This chain connects TRBV25-1 to TRBJ2-1, with 8 bases matching TRBD2. Unmatched junction bases numbered 5, after V lost 4 bases and J lost 0 bases. The CDR3 sequence is 16 residues long. The germline V gene encodes CDR1 MGHDK and CDR2 SYGVNS. The CDR3 region has the DNA TGTGCCAGCAGTGCACACAGCGGGAGCTCCTACAATGAGCAGTTCTTC. Translation gives CASSAHSGSSYNEQFF. Looking up the rest from reference TRBV25-1 and TRBJ2-1 gives the full variable domain: EADIYQTPRYLVIGTGKKITLECSQTMGHDKMYWYQQDPGMELHLIHYSYGVNSTEKGDLSSESTVSRIRTEHFPLTLESARPSHTSQYLCASSAHSGSSYNEQFFGPGTRLTVL.

The J gene is TRBJ2-3, the V gene TRBV7-9, with TRBD2 identical over 10 bases. There are 18 residues in the CDR3. Looked up from germline, CDR1 is SEHNR and CDR2 is FQNEAQ (reference sequence). After removal of 4 bases from V and 2 bases from J, the junction contained 12 bases not matched to a gene. In nucleotides, the CDR3 is TGTGCCAGCAGCTCCCGAGTCTCCCTAGCGGGAGACACAGATACGCAGTATTTT. It encodes CASSSRVSLAGDTDTQYF.

The chain carries TRBV6-1 and TRBJ2-6, with D possibly matching TRBD2 (5 bases). CDR3 length equals 16 residues. Germline assignment: CDR1 MNHNS and CDR2 SASEGT. The V and J ends lost 9 bases and 1 base respectively, with 16 bases between them. In DNA, the CDR3 is TGTGCCAGTTTGCCCGGGAAACTATCTGGGGCCAACGTCCTGACTTTC. Translation: CASLPGKLSGANVLTF.

In this sample, this clonotype turned up a few times. The junction departs from the called germline gene at one end, perhaps through a read error. The chain links TRBV20-1 to TRBJ2-1; D not certain. The CDR3 length is 13 residues. Germline V gene lookup returns CDR1 DFQATT and CDR2 SNEGSKA (reference sequence). The chain's CDR3 is CSARDNLHNTDLF. DNA of the CDR3: TGCAGTGCTAGAGATAACCTTCACAATACGGATCTCTTC.

This clonotype was recorded a few times. The chain has TRBV7-9 and TRBJ1-1, with D maybe TRBD1 (5 bases). The CDR3 totals 14 residues. The germline V gene encodes CDR1 SEHNR and CDR2 FQNEAQ (reference sequence). The germline V and J ends were trimmed by 2 bases and 5 bases, with 12 bases remaining between them. CDR3 coding DNA: TGTGCCAGCAGCTTACAGCGGGGACGGACTGAAGCTTTCTTT. Translation gives CASSLQRGRTEAFF. The full variable domain, its missing parts supplied by reference TRBV7-9 and TRBJ1-1, is DTGVSQNPRHKITKRGQNVTFRCDPISEHNRLYWYRQTLGQGPEFLTYFQNEAQLEKSRLLSDRFSAERPKGSFSTLEIQRTEQGDSAMYLCASSLQRGRTEAFFGQGTRLTVV.

The chain combines TRBV11-2 with TRBJ1-1, with D unresolved. This CDR3 is built from 13 residues. Trimming pared 0 bases from V and 9 bases from J, leaving 11 bases between. Germline assignment: CDR1 SGHAT and CDR2 FQNNGV. The DNA for the CDR3 is TGTGCCAGCAGCTTAGAAGGGTCAGTAAAAGCTTTCTTT. Translation: CASSLEGSVKAFF.

The chain couples TRBV3-1 to TRBJ2-7; D possibly uses TRBD1 or TRBD2 (6 bases each). This CDR3 spans 16 amino acids. Per germline, CDR1 LGHDT and CDR2 YNNKEL (reference sequence). Trimming took 3 bases from V and 6 from J, leaving 21 bases between them. This CDR3 is CASSHLPASGAGEQYF. CDR3 DNA sequence: TGTGCCAGCAGCCATCTCCCCGCGTCGGGGGCTGGCGAGCAGTACTTC.

At least ten counts were recorded for this clonotype. The chain is built from TRBV29-1 and TRBJ2-1; 7 nucleotides agree with TRBD2. The germline gives CDR1 SQVTM, CDR2 ANQGSEA. J lost 9 bases, V lost 2 bases, and 7 bases had no gene match. The CDR3 sequence is 13 residues long. The chain's CDR3 is CSVEIVASGEQFF. CDR3 in DNA: TGCAGCGTTGAAATCGTGGCTAGCGGTGAGCAGTTCTTC.

This clonotype was found a few times. J is TRBJ1-1 and V is TRBV11-2; a possible D gene is TRBD1 (6 bases). V lost 4 bases to trimming and J lost 1 base, with 16 bases between them. This CDR3 region has 16 residues. Germline loops: CDR1 SGHAT, CDR2 FQNNGV. CDR3 sequence reads: CASSYRGGRGNTEAFF. The CDR3 DNA sequence: TGTGCCAGCAGCTATCGGGGGGGCAGGGGGAACACTGAAGCTTTCTTT.

This clonotype showed up just a few times. The rearrangement links TRBV29-1 to TRBJ1-1, with 7 bases fitting TRBD1. This CDR3 is built from 13 residues. Trimming removed 4 bases from V and 5 bases from J; junction bases left unmatched: 7. The germline CDR1 and CDR2 sequences are SQVTM and ANQGSEA. The CDR3 DNA reads TGCAGCGTTGGGATCAGGGGGGGAACTGAAGCTTTCTTT. Its protein is CSVGIRGGTEAFF.

This clonotype was detected only a few times. V is TRBV20-1 and J is TRBJ1-5; possible D gene TRBD1, 6 bases. Germline lookup yields CDR1 DFQATT and CDR2 SNEGSKA (reference sequence). Trimming left V 2 bases short and J 3 bases short, with 8 bases between. The CDR3 is 13 residues long. In DNA, the CDR3 is TGCAGTGCTAGACAGGGGATCAATCAGCCCCAGCATTTT. Translating gives CSARQGINQPQHF.

The chain carries TRBV5-5 and TRBJ2-2; 11 bases align to TRBD2. The CDR3 is made up of 16 amino acids. Germline CDR1 and CDR2: SGHKS and YYEKEE (reference sequence). The ends lost 4 bases at V and 4 bases at J; junction bases unmatched: 6. The CDR3 DNA sequence: TGTGCCAGCAGCAGAACTAGCGGGAGTATCACCGGGGAGCTGTTTTTT. Its translation is CASSRTSGSITGELFF.

This clonotype came up many times. This chain connects TRBV7-2 to TRBJ2-5, with 7 bases aligning to TRBD2. The CDR3 sequence is 14 residues long. Germline V lookup: CDR1 SGHTA, CDR2 FQGNSA. V shed 1 base and J 4 bases; nucleotides not matched to a gene: 3. The CDR3 protein is CASSLGAGLETQYF. CDR3 in DNA: TGTGCCAGCAGCTTAGGAGCGGGATTAGAGACCCAGTACTTC.

In this sample, this clonotype turned up many times. The chain couples TRBV25-1 to TRBJ2-5; TRBD2 matches 7 bases. This CDR3 comprises 15 residues. V shed 8 bases and J 7 bases; nucleotides not matched to a gene: 16. Germline V CDR1 and CDR2: MGHDK, SYGVNS. CDR3 in DNA: TGTGCCAGCTCCCCCAGTCTGGCGGGAGTGGTGACCCAGTACTTC. Encoded protein: CASSPSLAGVVTQYF.